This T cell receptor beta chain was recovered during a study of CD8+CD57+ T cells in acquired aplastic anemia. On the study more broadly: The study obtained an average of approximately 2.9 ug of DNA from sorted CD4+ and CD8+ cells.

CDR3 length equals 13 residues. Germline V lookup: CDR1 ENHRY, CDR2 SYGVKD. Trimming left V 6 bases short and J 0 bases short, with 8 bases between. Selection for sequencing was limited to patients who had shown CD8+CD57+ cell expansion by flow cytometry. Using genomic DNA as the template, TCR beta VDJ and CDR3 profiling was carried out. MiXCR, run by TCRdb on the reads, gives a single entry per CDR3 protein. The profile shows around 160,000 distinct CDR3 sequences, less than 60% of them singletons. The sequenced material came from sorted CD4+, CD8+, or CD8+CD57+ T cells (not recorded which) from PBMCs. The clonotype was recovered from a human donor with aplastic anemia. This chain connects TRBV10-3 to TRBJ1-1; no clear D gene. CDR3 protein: CAIRPSMNTEAFF. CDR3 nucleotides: TGTGCCATCAGACCGTCTATGAACACTGAAGCTTTCTTT.